A selection of T cell receptor beta chains follows, all from one sample in a study of neurological immune-mediated disorders. MiXCR, applied by TCRdb to the 5' RACE reads, yields one record per CDR3 protein. The table lists about 39,000 distinct CDR3 sequences, less than 9% of them singletons, with around 5% in the top ten. The source material was CD4+ T cells from blood. Source of these receptors: a man in his fifties in good health. CDR3s include the opening cysteine and the closing phenylalanine or tryptophan. A D gene is named only where the DNA matches it firmly. Not all rows give a size; the values are once, few, many and, for expanded clones, a class.

TRBV2	TRBD2	TRBJ2-3	many	CASRPSGLSTDTQYF	TGTGCCAGCAGGCCTAGCGGGCTGAGCACAGATACGCAGTATTTT
TRBV20-1	-	TRBJ2-3	many	CSAGPQKSADTQYF	TGCAGTGCTGGTCCACAGAAATCGGCAGATACGCAGTATTTT
TRBV5-1	-	TRBJ2-1	-	CASSQSSTMPKGEQFF	TGCGCCAGCAGCCAATCCTCGACAATGCCCAAGGGTGAGCAGTTCTTC
TRBV7-9	-	TRBJ1-1	many	CASSHLEGPSTEAFF	TGTGCCAGCAGCCACCTAGAGGGGCCAAGCACTGAAGCTTTCTTT
TRBV5-6	-	TRBJ2-7	many	CASSLTGNEQYF	TGTGCCAGCAGCTTGACAGGGAACGAGCAGTACTTC
TRBV28	TRBD2	TRBJ2-3	many	CASRGAGGRIDTQYF	TGTGCCAGCAGAGGGGCGGGAGGCCGTATAGATACGCAGTATTTT
TRBV6-2/TRBV6-3	TRBD1	TRBJ2-7	many	CATGQGTYEQYF	TGTGCCACCGGACAGGGAACCTACGAGCAGTACTTC
TRBV20-1	-	TRBJ2-3	many	CSRLDSSDTQYF	TGCAGCCGACTGGACTCGTCAGATACGCAGTATTTT
TRBV5-1	TRBD2	TRBJ2-3	many	CASSLVTSGKSTDTQYF	TGCGCCAGCAGCTTGGTAACTAGCGGGAAAAGCACAGATACGCAGTATTTT
TRBV9	-	TRBJ2-7	many	CASSVGVSTISYEQYF	TGTGCCAGCAGCGTAGGAGTCAGCACCATCTCCTACGAGCAGTACTTC
TRBV12-3/TRBV12-4	-	TRBJ2-7	many	CASSRGRTYEQYF	TGTGCCAGCAGCCGGGGACGGACCTACGAGCAGTACTTC
TRBV9	-	TRBJ1-2	many	CASSERGDYGYTF	TGTGCCAGCAGCGAGCGGGGGGACTATGGCTACACCTTC
TRBV20-1	-	TRBJ2-4	many	CSAVVPFVAKNIQYF	TGCAGTGCTGTTGTCCCTTTCGTAGCCAAAAACATTCAGTACTTC
TRBV28	-	TRBJ2-5	many	CASSTTGRQETQYF	TGTGCCAGCAGTACTACAGGGCGTCAAGAGACCCAGTACTTC
TRBV7-9	-	TRBJ2-2	many	CASSLDPGSGRGELFF	TGTGCCAGCAGCTTAGACCCGGGGTCGGGACGCGGGGAGCTGTTTTTT
TRBV12-3/TRBV12-4	-	TRBJ1-2	-	CASSFSDSSSGYTF	TGTGCCAGCAGTTTCTCCGACAGCTCGAGTGGCTACACCTTC
TRBV20-1	-	TRBJ2-3	many	CSAGPYSVSTDTQYF	TGCAGTGCTGGACCCTACTCGGTTAGCACAGATACGCAGTATTTT
TRBV5-8	TRBD1	TRBJ2-7	many	CASNLQGAVEQYF	TGTGCCAGCAACTTACAGGGGGCTGTAGAGCAGTACTTC
TRBV6-2/TRBV6-3	TRBD1	TRBJ2-7	once	CASSGQGSYEQYF	TGTGCCAGCAGTGGACAGGGATCCTACGAGCAGTACTTC
TRBV20-1	TRBD2	TRBJ2-1	many	CSASKSSGVIGNEQFF	TGCAGTGCTAGTAAGTCTAGCGGGGTCATCGGGAATGAGCAGTTCTTC
TRBV7-2	-	TRBJ2-6	many	CASRVEISGANVLTF	TGTGCCAGCAGGGTGGAAATATCTGGGGCCAACGTCCTGACTTTC
TRBV7-2	TRBD2	TRBJ2-1	many	CASSPWGGYNEQFF	TGTGCCAGCAGCCCTTGGGGGGGTTACAATGAGCAGTTCTTC
TRBV20-1	-	TRBJ2-7	few	CSAPGAGRLYEQYF	TGCAGTGCTCCCGGGGCGGGACGGTTATACGAGCAGTACTTC
TRBV7-2	-	TRBJ2-2	many	CASSLAGANTGELFF	TGTGCCAGCAGCTTAGCCGGCGCGAACACCGGGGAGCTGTTTTTT
TRBV10-3	-	TRBJ1-2	many	CAISLSGDYGYTF	TGTGCCATCAGTCTATCGGGAGACTATGGCTACACCTTC
TRBV28	-	TRBJ1-6	many	CASSGTLSSYNSPLHF	TGTGCCAGCAGTGGGACTCTCAGCTCCTATAATTCACCCCTCCACTTT
TRBV4-3	TRBD1	TRBJ1-1	-	CASSQTGQGKNTEAFF	TGCGCCAGCAGCCAAACCGGACAGGGTAAGAACACTGAAGCTTTCTTT
TRBV6-5	-	TRBJ2-7	many	CASSYSRGNSYEQYF	TGTGCCAGCAGTTACTCACGCGGGAACTCCTACGAGCAGTACTTC
TRBV5-1	TRBD2	TRBJ2-1	many	CASSPGLAVYNEQFF	TGCGCCAGCAGCCCGGGACTAGCGGTCTACAATGAGCAATTCTTC
TRBV20-1	-	TRBJ2-6	many	CSARRDTFSGANVLTF	TGCAGTGCTAGACGGGACACCTTCTCTGGGGCCAACGTCCTGACTTTC
TRBV20-1	-	TRBJ2-5	many	CSAREGRGRAWETQYF	TGCAGTGCTAGAGAGGGAAGGGGGAGGGCTTGGGAGACCCAGTACTTC
TRBV5-1	-	TRBJ2-7	many	CASSRDPGQTSYEQYF	TGCGCCAGCAGTCGAGACCCGGGACAAACCTCCTACGAGCAGTACTTC
TRBV4-3	TRBD1	TRBJ1-2	-	CASSHAWDRGGIRYGYTF	TGCGCCAGCAGCCATGCCTGGGACAGGGGGGGAATCCGCTATGGCTACACCTTC
TRBV20-1	-	TRBJ1-5	many	CSAEGFQGVGGNQPQHF	TGCAGTGCCGAGGGTTTCCAGGGAGTCGGGGGCAATCAGCCCCAGCATTTT
TRBV7-2	-	TRBJ2-7	-	CASSSQWGYEQYF	TGTGCCAGCAGCTCCCAATGGGGTTACGAGCAGTACTTC
TRBV7-2	-	TRBJ1-5	many	CASSRSEGNQPQHF	TGTGCCAGCAGCCGTAGTGAGGGGAATCAGCCCCAGCATTTT
TRBV6-5	TRBD1	TRBJ1-3	many	CASGQGAIGNTIYF	TGTGCCAGCGGACAGGGGGCAATTGGAAACACCATATATTTT
TRBV5-1	TRBD2	TRBJ2-7	many	CASSTGLEFHEQYF	TGCGCCAGCAGTACGGGACTAGAGTTCCACGAGCAGTACTTC
TRBV4-1	-	TRBJ2-1	many	CASSQASSVSYNEQFF	TGCGCCAGCAGCCAAGCCTCTAGCGTCTCCTACAATGAGCAGTTCTTC
TRBV6-6	TRBD1	TRBJ1-6	many	CASSDRGSYNSPLHF	TGTGCCAGCAGCGACAGGGGCTCCTATAATTCACCCCTCCACTTT
TRBV29-1	-	TRBJ2-2	many	CSVEGPVTGELFF	TGCAGCGTTGAAGGCCCAGTAACCGGGGAGCTGTTTTTT
TRBV12-3/TRBV12-4	TRBD1	TRBJ1-2	medium-sized	CASSSGTGTWDGYTF	TGTGCCAGCAGTTCCGGGACAGGGACGTGGGATGGCTACACCTTC
TRBV3-1	-	TRBJ2-7	many	CASSQDGYEQYF	TGTGCCAGCAGCCAGGACGGCTACGAGCAGTACTTC
TRBV3-1	-	TRBJ1-1	many	CASTPGGPGNTEAFF	TGTGCCAGCACCCCCGGGGGGCCGGGGAACACTGAAGCTTTCTTT